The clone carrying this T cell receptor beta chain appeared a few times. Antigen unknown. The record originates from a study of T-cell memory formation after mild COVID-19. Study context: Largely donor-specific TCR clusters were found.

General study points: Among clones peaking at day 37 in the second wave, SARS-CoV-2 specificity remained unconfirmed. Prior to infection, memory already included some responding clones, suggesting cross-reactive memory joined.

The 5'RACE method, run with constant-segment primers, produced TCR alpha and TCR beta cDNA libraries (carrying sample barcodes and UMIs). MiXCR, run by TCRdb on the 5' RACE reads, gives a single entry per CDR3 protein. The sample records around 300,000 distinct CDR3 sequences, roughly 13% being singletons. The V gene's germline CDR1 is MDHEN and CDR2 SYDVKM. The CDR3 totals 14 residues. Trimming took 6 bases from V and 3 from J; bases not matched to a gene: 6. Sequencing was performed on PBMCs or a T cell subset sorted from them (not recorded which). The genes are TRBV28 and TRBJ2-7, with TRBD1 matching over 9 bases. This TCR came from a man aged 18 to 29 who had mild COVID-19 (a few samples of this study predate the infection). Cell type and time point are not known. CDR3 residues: CASRGWTGDYEQYV. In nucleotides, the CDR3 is TGTGCCAGCAGGGGATGGACAGGGGACTACGAGCAGTACGTC.